The rows below give T cell receptor beta chains drawn from one sample of a study of cytomegalovirus exposure and HLA in healthy donors. Only in-frame clones appear in the TCRdb table, and some are missing; sequencing was by immunoSEQ multiplex PCR. This repertoire shows 95,000 to 130,000 clones, 81% found once; its top ten account for 3% to 5%. Sequences were obtained from PBMCs. Receptors originate from a woman in her thirties in good health and CMV-seronegative. The CDR3 runs from the conserved cysteine through the conserved F or W. The D gene is left open where the match is weak. Size tells how often a clone was seen (once, few, many) or the class of an expanded clone, and some rows leave it out.

v_gene,abundance,j_gene,d_gene,CDR3aa,CDR3nt
TRBV5-1,-,TRBJ2-3,-,CASSPGQISGDTQYF,TGCGCCAGCAGCCCCGGACAGATCAGCGGAGATACGCAGTATTTT
TRBV4-3,-,TRBJ2-5,-,CASSQDGRQYF,TGCGCCAGCAGCCAAGACGGTCGGCAGTACTTC
TRBV9,-,TRBJ2-1,TRBD2,CASSVVETSGRYNEQFF,TGTGCCAGCAGCGTAGTCGAGACTAGCGGGAGGTACAATGAGCAGTTCTTC
TRBV27,once,TRBJ2-1,TRBD2,CASGGRGYNEQFF,TGTGCCAGCGGCGGGAGAGGGTACAATGAGCAGTTCTTC
TRBV7-2,-,TRBJ2-1,-,CASSPLSVGPDEQFF,TGTGCCAGCAGCCCCCTTTCGGTGGGCCCTGATGAGCAGTTCTTC
TRBV27,-,TRBJ2-6,-,CASSLQGQGANVLTF,TGTGCCAGCAGTCTCCAGGGGCAAGGGGCCAACGTCCTGACTTTC
TRBV18,-,TRBJ2-2,TRBD1,CASSDQGAGTGELFF,TGTGCCAGCTCAGACCAGGGGGCCGGGACCGGGGAGCTGTTTTTT
TRBV27,-,TRBJ2-7,-,CASSSGAGGTQYF,TGTGCCAGCAGTTCCGGGGCAGGCGGGACGCAGTACTTC
TRBV27,-,TRBJ2-7,TRBD1,CASSNRDRGPLGYEQDF,TGTGCCAGCAGTAACCGGGACAGGGGCCCCCTTGGATACGAGCAGGACTTC
TRBV5-1,-,TRBJ2-5,TRBD1,CASSTGQGQETQYF,TGCGCCAGCAGCACCGGACAGGGACAAGAGACCCAGTACTTC
TRBV6-5,-,TRBJ2-5,-,CASSYAGHIQETQYF,TGTGCCAGCAGTTACGCCGGACACATCCAAGAGACCCAGTACTTC
TRBV5-1,-,TRBJ1-1,-,CASTDLRNTEAFF,TGCGCCAGCACTGACTTGAGGAACACTGAAGCTTTCTTT
TRBV21-1,-,TRBJ2-1,-,CASRIRGRLYLEQFF,TGTGCCAGCAGAATCCGGGGTAGGCTCTACCTTGAGCAGTTCTTC
TRBV11-2,-,TRBJ2-4,TRBD1,CASSHPGQGIVKNIQYF,TGTGCCAGCAGCCATCCGGGACAGGGGATCGTCAAAAACATTCAGTACTTC
TRBV5-4,-,TRBJ2-5,TRBD1,CASSDNRGLGETQYF,TGTGCCAGCAGCGATAACAGGGGGCTGGGTGAGACCCAGTACTTC
TRBV21-1,-,TRBJ2-5,-,CASSTSILAGGETQYF,TGTGCCAGCAGCACTTCAATACTAGCCGGAGGAGAGACCCAGTACTTC
TRBV27,-,TRBJ1-5,TRBD1,CASSQQGASNQPQHF,TGTGCCAGCAGTCAACAGGGGGCGTCGAATCAGCCCCAGCATTTT
TRBV4-2,-,TRBJ2-3,-,CASSQEGHPGGTDTQYF,TGTGCCAGCAGCCAAGAAGGGCACCCCGGGGGCACAGATACGCAGTATTTT
TRBV28,few,TRBJ2-3,TRBD2,CASKAGGPSDTQYF,TGTGCCAGCAAAGCGGGAGGGCCTTCAGATACGCAGTATTTT
TRBV6-6,-,TRBJ2-5,-,CASSFRDSQETQYF,TGTGCCAGCAGTTTTCGGGACTCCCAAGAGACCCAGTACTTC
TRBV9,-,TRBJ2-7,-,CASSVGESYEQYF,TGTGCCAGCAGCGTAGGAGAATCCTACGAGCAGTACTTC
TRBV11-2,-,TRBJ2-2,-,CASSLGRGSDTGELFF,TGTGCCAGCAGCTTAGGTAGGGGGTCGGACACCGGGGAGCTGTTTTTT
TRBV5-1,-,TRBJ2-1,-,CASSPLYNEQFF,TGCGCCAGCAGCCCCCTCTACAATGAGCAGTTCTTC
TRBV4-3,-,TRBJ2-3,TRBD2,CASSQLRGLAGGPTDTQYF,TGCGCCAGCAGCCAACTTCGGGGACTAGCGGGAGGGCCCACAGATACGCAGTATTTT
TRBV14,-,TRBJ2-7,TRBD1,CASSEMGQGTHEQYF,TGTGCCAGCAGTGAGATGGGACAGGGGACACACGAGCAGTACTTC
TRBV28,-,TRBJ1-5,TRBD1,CASSLRRGAGDNQPQHF,TGTGCCAGCAGTTTACGCAGGGGGGCTGGAGACAATCAGCCCCAGCATTTT
TRBV21-1,-,TRBJ2-1,-,CASSKGQLVYNEQFF,TGTGCCAGCAGCAAAGGGCAACTAGTGTACAATGAGCAGTTCTTC
TRBV10-3,few,TRBJ1-2,-,CAISDLMDGYTF,TGTGCCATCAGTGATCTAATGGATGGCTACACCTTC
TRBV6-1,few,TRBJ1-1,-,CASSLGGREAFF,TGTGCCAGCAGTTTAGGGGGGCGGGAGGCTTTCTTT
TRBV2,-,TRBJ1-5,-,CASRPDSSNQPQHF,TGTGCCAGCAGGCCTGACAGTAGCAATCAGCCCCAGCATTTT
TRBV10-3,many,TRBJ2-1,TRBD2,CAISESRGLGRYNEQFF,TGTGCCATCAGTGAGTCTCGGGGACTAGGGCGTTACAATGAGCAGTTCTTC
TRBV7-9,-,TRBJ2-2,-,CASSLARGGHTGELFF,TGTGCCAGCAGCTTAGCTCGCGGCGGGCACACCGGGGAGCTGTTTTTT
TRBV14,few,TRBJ1-4,-,CASSHHARKNDNEKLFF,TGTGCCAGCAGCCATCACGCCAGAAAAAACGATAATGAAAAACTGTTTTTT
TRBV6-6,-,TRBJ2-5,-,CASSPPGDGETQYF,TGTGCCAGCAGCCCCCCGGGGGACGGAGAGACCCAGTACTTC
TRBV29-1,-,TRBJ2-3,TRBD2,CSVGRTSGTDTQYF,TGCAGCGTAGGGCGGACTAGCGGAACAGATACGCAGTATTTT
TRBV5-1,-,TRBJ2-2,-,CASLEAGEIAGELFF,TGCGCCAGCTTAGAGGCAGGGGAAATTGCCGGGGAGCTGTTTTTT
TRBV10-1,few,TRBJ2-3,TRBD1,CASSEGQGVEDTQYF,TGCGCCAGCAGTGAGGGACAGGGAGTTGAAGATACGCAGTATTTT
TRBV18,once,TRBJ2-3,TRBD1,CASSPSDRGQGDTQYF,TGTGCCAGCTCACCCTCGGACAGGGGGCAGGGAGATACGCAGTATTTT
TRBV28,-,TRBJ2-5,-,CASSFGAQETQYF,TGTGCCAGCAGTTTTGGGGCACAAGAGACCCAGTACTTC
TRBV10-3,-,TRBJ2-1,TRBD2,CATRGGAANEQFF,TGTGCCACCCGGGGGGGTGCAGCCAATGAGCAGTTCTTC
TRBV6-1,-,TRBJ2-3,-,CASSHRTSTDTQYF,TGTGCCAGCAGCCACCGGACTAGCACAGATACGCAGTATTTT
TRBV28,-,TRBJ1-1,-,CASSLGALTEAFF,TGTGCCAGCAGTTTAGGAGCTCTCACTGAAGCTTTCTTT
TRBV28,few,TRBJ2-7,TRBD2,CASSLSLAGVYEQYF,TGTGCCAGCAGTTTATCCCTAGCGGGAGTATACGAGCAGTACTTC
TRBV15,few,TRBJ2-7,-,CATSREGQTYEQYF,TGTGCCACCAGCAGAGAGGGACAAACCTACGAGCAGTACTTC
TRBV6-1,-,TRBJ2-5,-,CASSEGGLVAETQYF,TGTGCCAGCAGTGAGGGGGGGCTGGTAGCAGAGACCCAGTACTTC